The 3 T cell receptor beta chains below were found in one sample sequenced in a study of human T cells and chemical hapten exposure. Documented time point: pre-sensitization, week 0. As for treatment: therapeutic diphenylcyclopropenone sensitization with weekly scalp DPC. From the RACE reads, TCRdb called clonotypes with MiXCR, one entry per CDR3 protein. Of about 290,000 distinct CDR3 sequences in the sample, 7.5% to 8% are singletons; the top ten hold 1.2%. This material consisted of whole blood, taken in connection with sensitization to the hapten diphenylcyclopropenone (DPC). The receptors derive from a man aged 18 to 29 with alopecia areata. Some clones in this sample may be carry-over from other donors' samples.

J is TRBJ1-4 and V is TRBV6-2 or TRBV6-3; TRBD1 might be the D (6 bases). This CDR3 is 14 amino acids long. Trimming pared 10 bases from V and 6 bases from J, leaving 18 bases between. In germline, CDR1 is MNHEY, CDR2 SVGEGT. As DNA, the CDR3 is TGTGCCACCTCTTATTCGACAGGAGATGAAAAACTGTTTTTT. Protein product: CATSYSTGDEKLFF.

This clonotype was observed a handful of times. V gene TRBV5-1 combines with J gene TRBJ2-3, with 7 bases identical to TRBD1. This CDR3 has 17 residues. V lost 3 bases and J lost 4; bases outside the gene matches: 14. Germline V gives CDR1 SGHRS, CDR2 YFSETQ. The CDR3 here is CASSYVPTGSAADTQYF. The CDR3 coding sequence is TGCGCCAGCAGCTACGTTCCGACAGGGTCGGCGGCAGATACGCAGTATTTT. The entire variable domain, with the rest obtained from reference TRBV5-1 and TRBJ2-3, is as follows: KAGVTQTPRYLIKTRGQQVTLSCSPISGHRSVSWYQQTPGQGLQFLFEYFSETQRNKGNFPGRFSGRQFSNSRSEMNVSTLELGDSALYLCASSYVPTGSAADTQYFGPGTRLTVL.

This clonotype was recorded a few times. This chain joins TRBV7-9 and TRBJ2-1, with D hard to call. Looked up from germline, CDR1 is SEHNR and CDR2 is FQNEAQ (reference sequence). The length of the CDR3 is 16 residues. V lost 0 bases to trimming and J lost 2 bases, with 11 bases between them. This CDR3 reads CASSLAAWATYNEQFF. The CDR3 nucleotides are TGTGCCAGCAGCTTAGCGGCATGGGCGACCTACAATGAGCAGTTCTTC. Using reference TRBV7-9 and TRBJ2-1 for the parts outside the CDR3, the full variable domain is DTGVSQNPRHKITKRGQNVTFRCDPISEHNRLYWYRQTLGQGPEFLTYFQNEAQLEKSRLLSDRFSAERPKGSFSTLEIQRTEQGDSAMYLCASSLAAWATYNEQFFGPGTRLTVL.